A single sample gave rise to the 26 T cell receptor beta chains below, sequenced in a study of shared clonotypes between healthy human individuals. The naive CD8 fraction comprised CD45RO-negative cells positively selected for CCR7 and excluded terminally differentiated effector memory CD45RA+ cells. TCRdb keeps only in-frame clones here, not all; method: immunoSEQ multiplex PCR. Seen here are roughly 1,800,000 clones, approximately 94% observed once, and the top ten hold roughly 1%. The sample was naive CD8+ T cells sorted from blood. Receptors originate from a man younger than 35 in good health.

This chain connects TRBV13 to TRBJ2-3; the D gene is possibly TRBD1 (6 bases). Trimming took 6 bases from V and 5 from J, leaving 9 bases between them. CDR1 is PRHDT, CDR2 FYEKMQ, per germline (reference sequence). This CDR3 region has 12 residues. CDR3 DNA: TGTGCCAGCAGAATAGGGGGAGATACGCAGTATTTT. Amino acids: CASRIGGDTQYF.

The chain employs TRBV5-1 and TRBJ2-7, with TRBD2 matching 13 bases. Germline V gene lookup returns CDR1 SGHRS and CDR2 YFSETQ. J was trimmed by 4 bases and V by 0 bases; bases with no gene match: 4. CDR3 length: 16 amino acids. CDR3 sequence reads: CASSLDLLAGGYEQYF. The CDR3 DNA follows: TGCGCCAGCAGCTTGGACCTACTAGCGGGGGGGTACGAGCAGTACTTC.

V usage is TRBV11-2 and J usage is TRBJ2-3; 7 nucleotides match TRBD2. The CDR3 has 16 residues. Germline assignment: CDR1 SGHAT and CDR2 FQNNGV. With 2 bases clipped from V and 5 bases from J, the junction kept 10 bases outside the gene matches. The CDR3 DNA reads TGTGCCAGCAGCTTACCCTCGGGAGGCTCGAAAGATACGCAGTATTTT. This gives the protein CASSLPSGGSKDTQYF.

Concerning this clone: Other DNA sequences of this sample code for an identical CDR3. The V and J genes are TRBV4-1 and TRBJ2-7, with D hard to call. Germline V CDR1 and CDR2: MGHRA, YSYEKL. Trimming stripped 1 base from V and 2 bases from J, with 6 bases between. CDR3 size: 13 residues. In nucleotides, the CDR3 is TGCGCCAGCAGCCAAGGACCCGCCTACGAGCAGTACTTC. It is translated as CASSQGPAYEQYF.

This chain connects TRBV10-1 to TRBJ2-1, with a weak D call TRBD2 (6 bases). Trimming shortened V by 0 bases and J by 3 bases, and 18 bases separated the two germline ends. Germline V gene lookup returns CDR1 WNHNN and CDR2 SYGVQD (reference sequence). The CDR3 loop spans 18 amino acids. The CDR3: CASSESTRRDQDYNEQFF. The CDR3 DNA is TGCGCCAGCAGTGAGTCGACCCGGCGGGACCAAGACTACAATGAGCAGTTCTTC.

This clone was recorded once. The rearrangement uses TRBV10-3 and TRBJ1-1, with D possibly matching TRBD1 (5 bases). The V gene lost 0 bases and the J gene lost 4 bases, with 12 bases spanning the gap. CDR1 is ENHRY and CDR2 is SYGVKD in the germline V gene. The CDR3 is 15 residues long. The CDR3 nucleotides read TGTGCCATCAGTGAGTCCCTAGGGCAGGGCACTGAAGCTTTCTTT. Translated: CAISESLGQGTEAFF.

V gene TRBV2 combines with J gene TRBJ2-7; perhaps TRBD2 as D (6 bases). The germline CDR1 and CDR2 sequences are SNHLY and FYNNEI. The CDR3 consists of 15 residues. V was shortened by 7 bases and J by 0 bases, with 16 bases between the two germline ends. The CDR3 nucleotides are TGTGCCAGCACCGTGCGGGGCCTTAGCTCCTACGAGCAGTACTTC. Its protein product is CASTVRGLSSYEQYF.

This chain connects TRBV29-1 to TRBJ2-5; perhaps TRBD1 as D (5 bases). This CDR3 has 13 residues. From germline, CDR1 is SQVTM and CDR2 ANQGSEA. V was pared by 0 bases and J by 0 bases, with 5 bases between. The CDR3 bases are TGCAGCGTTGAAGAGGACAACCAAGAGACCCAGTACTTC. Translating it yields CSVEEDNQETQYF.

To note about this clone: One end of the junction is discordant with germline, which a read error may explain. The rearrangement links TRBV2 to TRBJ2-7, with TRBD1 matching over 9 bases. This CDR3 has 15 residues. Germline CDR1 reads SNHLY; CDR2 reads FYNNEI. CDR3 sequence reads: CASREGQGPPYEQYF. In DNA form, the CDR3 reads TGTGCCAGCAGGGAAGGACAGGGGCCCCCCTACGAGCAGTACTTC.

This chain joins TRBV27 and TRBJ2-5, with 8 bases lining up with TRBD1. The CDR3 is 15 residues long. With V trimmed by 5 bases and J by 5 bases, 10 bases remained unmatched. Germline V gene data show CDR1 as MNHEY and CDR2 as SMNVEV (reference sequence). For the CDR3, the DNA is TGTGCCAGCAGTCCGAACAGGGGGGATGGGGAGACCCAGTACTTC. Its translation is CASSPNRGDGETQYF.

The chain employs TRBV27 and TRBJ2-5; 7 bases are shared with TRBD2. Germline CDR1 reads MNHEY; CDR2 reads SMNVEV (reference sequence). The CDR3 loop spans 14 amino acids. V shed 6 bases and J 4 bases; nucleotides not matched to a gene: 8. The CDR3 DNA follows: TGTGCCAGCAGCCCAGCGCGGGGGTCAGAGACCCAGTACTTC. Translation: CASSPARGSETQYF.

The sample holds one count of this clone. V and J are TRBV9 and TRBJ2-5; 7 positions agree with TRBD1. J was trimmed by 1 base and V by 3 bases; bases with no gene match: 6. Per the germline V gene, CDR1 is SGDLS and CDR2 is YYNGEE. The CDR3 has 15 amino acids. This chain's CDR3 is CASSAGTALQETQYF. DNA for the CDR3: TGTGCCAGCAGCGCCGGGACAGCCCTCCAAGAGACCCAGTACTTC.

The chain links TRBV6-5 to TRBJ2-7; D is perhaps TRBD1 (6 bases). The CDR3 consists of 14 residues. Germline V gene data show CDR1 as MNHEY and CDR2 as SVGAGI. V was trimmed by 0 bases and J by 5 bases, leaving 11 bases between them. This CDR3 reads CASSYSTTGNEQYF. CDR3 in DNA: TGTGCCAGCAGTTACTCGACCACAGGGAACGAGCAGTACTTC.

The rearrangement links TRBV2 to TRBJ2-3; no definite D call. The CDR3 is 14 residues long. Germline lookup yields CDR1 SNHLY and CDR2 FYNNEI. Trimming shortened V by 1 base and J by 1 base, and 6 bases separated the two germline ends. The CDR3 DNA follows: TGTGCCAGCAGTGAAGAAGCTGGCACAGATACGCAGTATTTT. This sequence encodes CASSEEAGTDTQYF.

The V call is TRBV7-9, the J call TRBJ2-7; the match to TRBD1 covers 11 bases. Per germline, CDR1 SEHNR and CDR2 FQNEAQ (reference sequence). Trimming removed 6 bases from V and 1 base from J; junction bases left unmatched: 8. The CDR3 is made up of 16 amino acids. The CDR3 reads CASSQGQGAISYEQYF. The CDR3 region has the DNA TGTGCCAGCAGTCAAGGACAGGGGGCGATTTCCTACGAGCAGTACTTC. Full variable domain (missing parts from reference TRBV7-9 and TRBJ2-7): DTGVSQNPRHKITKRGQNVTFRCDPISEHNRLYWYRQTLGQGPEFLTYFQNEAQLEKSRLLSDRFSAERPKGSFSTLEIQRTEQGDSAMYLCASSQGQGAISYEQYFGPGTRLTVT.

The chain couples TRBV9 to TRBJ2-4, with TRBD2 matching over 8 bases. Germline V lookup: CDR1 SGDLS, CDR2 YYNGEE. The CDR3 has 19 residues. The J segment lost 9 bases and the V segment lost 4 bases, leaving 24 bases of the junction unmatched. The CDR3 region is CASSPPGRGANFKSGIQYF. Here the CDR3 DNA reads TGTGCCAGCAGCCCCCCCGGGCGGGGGGCGAATTTTAAGAGTGGCATTCAGTACTTC. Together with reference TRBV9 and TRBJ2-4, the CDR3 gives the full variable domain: DSGVTQTPKHLITATGQRVTLRCSPRSGDLSVYWYQQSLDQGLQFLIQYYNGEERAKGNILERFSAQQFPDLHSELNLSSLELGDSALYFCASSPPGRGANFKSGIQYFGAGTRLSVL.

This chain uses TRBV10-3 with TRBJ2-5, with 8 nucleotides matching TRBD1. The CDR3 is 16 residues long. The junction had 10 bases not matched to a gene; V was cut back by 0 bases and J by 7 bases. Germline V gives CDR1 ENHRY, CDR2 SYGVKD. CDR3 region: CAISESTQGAYGTQYF. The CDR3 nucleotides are TGTGCCATCAGTGAGTCGACGCAGGGGGCATACGGGACCCAGTACTTC.

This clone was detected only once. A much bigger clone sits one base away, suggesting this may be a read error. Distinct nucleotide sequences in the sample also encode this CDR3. The CDR3 spells CASSLVGGAYEQYF. CDR3 bases: TGTGCCAGCAGCTTAGTCGGGGGAGCCTACGAGCAGTACTTC. V usage is TRBV7-8 and J usage is TRBJ2-7, with a tentative D call TRBD2 (6 bases). The V gene's germline CDR1 is SGHVS and CDR2 FQNEAQ. The CDR3 totals 14 residues. The V and J ends lost 1 base and 2 bases respectively, with 9 bases between them.

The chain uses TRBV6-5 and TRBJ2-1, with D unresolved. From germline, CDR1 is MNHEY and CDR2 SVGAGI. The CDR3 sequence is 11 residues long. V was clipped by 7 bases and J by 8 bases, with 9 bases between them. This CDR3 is CASTLIDEQFF. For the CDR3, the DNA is TGTGCCAGCACCCTTATCGATGAGCAGTTCTTC.

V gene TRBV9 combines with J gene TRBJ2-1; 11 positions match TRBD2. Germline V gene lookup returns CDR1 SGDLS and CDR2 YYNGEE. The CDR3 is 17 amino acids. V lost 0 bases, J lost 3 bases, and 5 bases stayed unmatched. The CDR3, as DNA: TGTGCCAGCAGCGTAGACCCCGGGACTAGCGGCTACAATGAGCAGTTCTTC. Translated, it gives CASSVDPGTSGYNEQFF.

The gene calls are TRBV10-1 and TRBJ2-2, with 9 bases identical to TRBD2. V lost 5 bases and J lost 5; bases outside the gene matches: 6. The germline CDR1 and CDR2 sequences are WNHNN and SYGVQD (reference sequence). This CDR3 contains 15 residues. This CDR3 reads CASSWGLAETGELFF. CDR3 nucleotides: TGCGCCAGCAGTTGGGGACTAGCTGAGACCGGGGAGCTGTTTTTT.

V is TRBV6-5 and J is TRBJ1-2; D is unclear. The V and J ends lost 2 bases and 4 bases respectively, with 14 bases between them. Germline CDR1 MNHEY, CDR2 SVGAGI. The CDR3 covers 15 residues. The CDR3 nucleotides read TGTGCCAGCAGTTACGATCCTACAGTAGCCTATGGCTACACCTTC. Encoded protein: CASSYDPTVAYGYTF.

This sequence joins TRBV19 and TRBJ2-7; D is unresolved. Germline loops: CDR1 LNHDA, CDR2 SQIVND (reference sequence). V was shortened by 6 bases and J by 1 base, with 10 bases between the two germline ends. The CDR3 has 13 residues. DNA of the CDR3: TGTGCCAGTAGGAATCCTATTTCCTACGAGCAGTACTTC. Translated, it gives CASRNPISYEQYF.

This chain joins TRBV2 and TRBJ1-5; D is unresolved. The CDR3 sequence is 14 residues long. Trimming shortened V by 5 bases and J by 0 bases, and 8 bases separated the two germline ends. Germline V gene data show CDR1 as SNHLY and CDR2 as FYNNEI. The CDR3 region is CASSLVDSNQPQHF. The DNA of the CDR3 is TGTGCCAGCAGTCTGGTGGATAGCAATCAGCCCCAGCATTTT.

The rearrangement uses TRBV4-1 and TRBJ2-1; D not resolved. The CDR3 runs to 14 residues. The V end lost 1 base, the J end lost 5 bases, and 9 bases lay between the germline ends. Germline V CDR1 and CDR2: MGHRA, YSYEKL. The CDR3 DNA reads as TGCGCCAGCAGCCAAGTAGAAAATAACAATGAGCAGTTCTTC. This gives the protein CASSQVENNNEQFF.

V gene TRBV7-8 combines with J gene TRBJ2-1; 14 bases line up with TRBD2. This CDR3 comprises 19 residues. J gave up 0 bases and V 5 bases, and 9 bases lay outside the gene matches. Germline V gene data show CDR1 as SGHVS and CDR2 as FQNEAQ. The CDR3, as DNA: TGTGCCAGCAGCACGGGACTAGCGGGGGATCGTAGCTCCTACAATGAGCAGTTCTTC. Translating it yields CASSTGLAGDRSSYNEQFF.